The T cell receptor beta chain described here comes from a study of T cell responses to AZD1222 COVID-19 vaccine. Study summary: Pooling of second doses given at about 4 or about 12 weeks was done. Findings of the study overall: Vaccination with two AZD1222 doses was followed by a rise in Spike-specific TCR breadth and depth. Clonal diversity was possibly underestimated, and the donors were mostly white British, with more females.

Unmatched junction bases numbered 14, after V lost 5 bases and J lost 6 bases. The CDR3 loop spans 16 amino acids. The germline gives CDR1 SEHNR, CDR2 FQNEAQ (reference sequence). A word on this clone: The antigen remains undetermined.

Sequencing used immunoSEQ multiplex PCR; TCRdb keeps in-frame clones, though not all of them. The sample includes approximately 100,000 clones, 92% seen only once; the top ten take about 1.2%. The receptor was derived from an adult in good health. The genes are TRBV7-9 and TRBJ1-2, with 8 bases matching TRBD1. Sequenced here: peripheral blood, sampled on day 0 of AZD1222 vaccination. In nucleotides, the CDR3 is TGTGCCAGCAGCCCCGTCAGAGGACAGGGTACGAATGGCTACACCTTC. Protein sequence: CASSPVRGQGTNGYTF.